Each of the 17 T cell receptor beta chains below was sequenced from the same sample in a study of identical twins (dated by TCRdb to 2016 to 2017). The library came from 5' RACE. TCRdb shows the sequencer as Illumina HiSeq 2000. Clones were called with MiXCR by TCRdb after fastp trimmed the public reads at Q25, and only in-frame beta chains were retained. Each entry merges the rows of one CDR3 protein and shows their most common DNA and genes. Present in this sample are some 690,000 distinct CDR3 sequences, 21% of which were seen just once. The ten largest clones represent roughly 4% of the sample. This sample also appeared in a second study, on T cells expressing NK-cell markers.

The sample comprised PBMCs. These receptor sequences come from a woman aged 18-29 years in good health.

The V and J genes are TRBV6-5 and TRBJ2-5; 9 nucleotides align to TRBD1. The CDR3 totals 14 residues. V lost 4 bases to trimming and J lost 5 bases; unmatched junction nucleotides: 5. The germline gives CDR1 MNHEY, CDR2 SVGAGI. The CDR3 reads CASSLSGTGETQYF. In DNA form, the CDR3 reads TGTGCCAGCAGTTTGTCCGGGACAGGGGAGACCCAGTACTTC.

This clonotype occurred a few times. This rearrangement joins TRBV27 to TRBJ2-7, with D perhaps TRBD2 (6 bases). Trimming cost V 5 bases and J 3 bases, with 20 bases left between them. The V gene's germline CDR1 is MNHEY and CDR2 SMNVEV (reference sequence). CDR3 size: 16 residues. The chain's CDR3 is CASSPGVGEPHYEQYF. The CDR3 DNA follows: TGTGCCAGCAGTCCGGGGGTGGGAGAACCCCACTACGAGCAGTACTTC.

With regard to this clonotype: This sequence may be a read error, since a much larger clone differs from it by one base. CDR3 DNA sequence: TGTGCCAGCAGCTTGGGTATGGCAACGGGGGGCTTTTCCCACAATGAGCAGTTCTTC. It yields the protein CASSLGMATGGFSHNEQFF. The chain recombines TRBV5-6 with TRBJ2-1, with D perhaps TRBD2 (7 bases). Looked up from germline, CDR1 is SGHDT and CDR2 is YYEEEE. The CDR3 extends over 19 amino acids. Trimming removed 0 bases from V and 5 bases from J, with 24 bases in between.

CDR3 nucleotides: TGCAGTGCTAGTGACGCCAGACAAGAGACCCAGTACTTC. It yields the protein CSASDARQETQYF. The chain is built from TRBV20-1 and TRBJ2-5; unclear D gene. V was clipped by 3 bases and J by 2 bases, with 10 bases between them. This CDR3 has 13 amino acids. Germline V lookup: CDR1 DFQATT, CDR2 SNEGSKA (reference sequence).

V and J are TRBV29-1 and TRBJ2-4; 11 nucleotides align to TRBD2. The CDR3 extends over 18 amino acids. V dropped 3 bases and J dropped 0; count of bases not matched to a gene: 10. The germline V gene has CDR1 SQVTM and CDR2 ANQGSEA. The CDR3 reads CSVERLAGSPLAKNIQYF. DNA for the CDR3: TGCAGCGTTGAGAGACTAGCGGGAAGCCCTCTAGCCAAAAACATTCAGTACTTC.

The table lists this clonotype with a few counts. The V call is TRBV10-3, the J call TRBJ2-5, with D perhaps being TRBD1 or TRBD2 (5 bases each). The V gene's germline CDR1 is ENHRY and CDR2 SYGVKD. CDR3 size: 15 residues. With 3 bases removed from V and 0 bases from J, the gap between germline ends came to 11 bases. CDR3 region: CAISEPGRYQETQYF. DNA of the CDR3: TGTGCCATCAGTGAACCGGGACGGTACCAAGAGACCCAGTACTTC.

This clonotype was found a few times. V gene TRBV29-1 combines with J gene TRBJ1-5; 7 bases are a match to TRBD1. V lost 6 bases to trimming and J lost 4 bases; unmatched junction nucleotides: 6. Germline CDR1 reads SQVTM; CDR2 reads ANQGSEA. CDR3 length: 13 residues. In DNA, the CDR3 is TGCAGCGTGAGGGACAGCAAAAATCAGCCCCAGCATTTT. Its protein product is CSVRDSKNQPQHF.

The genes are TRBV10-3 and TRBJ2-5; D gene ambiguous. The V end lost 4 bases, the J end lost 1 base, and 7 bases lay between the germline ends. Germline lookup yields CDR1 ENHRY and CDR2 SYGVKD. CDR3 length equals 13 residues. CDR3 protein: CAISGTVQETQYF. The CDR3 DNA reads as TGTGCCATCAGTGGGACGGTCCAAGAGACCCAGTACTTC.

The chain employs TRBV20-1 and TRBJ1-6; D perhaps matches TRBD1 (6 bases). Germline CDR1 reads DFQATT; CDR2 reads SNEGSKA (reference sequence). The CDR3 is 13 residues long. Trimming cost V 6 bases and J 9 bases, with 15 bases left between them. The CDR3 reads CSAPDRWSSPLHF. DNA for the CDR3: TGCAGTGCCCCCGACAGGTGGAGTTCACCCCTCCACTTT.

The J gene is TRBJ2-2, the V gene TRBV6-5, with D maybe TRBD2 (5 bases). The CDR3 spans 15 residues. Trimming removed 1 base at V and 3 bases at J, with 9 bases between. Germline lookup yields CDR1 MNHEY and CDR2 SVGAGI. Here the CDR3 DNA reads TGTGCCAGCAGTTACTTGGGAGTCGACACCGGGGAGCTGTTTTTT. Translated, it gives CASSYLGVDTGELFF.

The gene calls are TRBV20-1 and TRBJ2-1, with D tentatively TRBD2 (5 bases). The ends were cut back, 0 bases at V and 9 bases at J, with 12 bases in the middle. Germline V gene lookup returns CDR1 DFQATT and CDR2 SNEGSKA (reference sequence). The CDR3 loop spans 13 amino acids. CDR3 loop: CSARDVPEGEQFF. Written as DNA, the CDR3 is TGCAGTGCTAGAGATGTTCCTGAGGGTGAGCAGTTCTTC.

The gene calls are TRBV10-3 and TRBJ2-1; possible D gene TRBD2, 7 bases. CDR1 is ENHRY and CDR2 is SYGVKD in the germline V gene. The CDR3 extends over 10 amino acids. The V gene lost 10 bases and the J gene lost 12 bases, with 13 bases spanning the gap. The CDR3 nucleotides read TGTGCCACCTGGGAGGGGGTGCAGTTCTTC. It codes for CATWEGVQFF.

In its sample, this clonotype was seen many times. V gene TRBV5-6 combines with J gene TRBJ2-5, with D perhaps TRBD2 (5 bases). With 0 bases removed from V and 8 bases from J, the gap between germline ends came to 5 bases. The CDR3 contains 11 residues. In germline, CDR1 is SGHDT, CDR2 YYEEEE. CDR3 in DNA: TGTGCCAGCAGCTTGGCGGGAACCCAGTACTTC. It is translated as CASSLAGTQYF.

This chain joins TRBV9 and TRBJ2-3; 11 positions match TRBD1. Germline trimming cut 2 bases from V and 5 bases from J; bases unmatched to any gene: 1. Germline-derived CDR1 and CDR2 are SGDLS and YYNGEE. This CDR3 is 14 amino acids long. DNA for the CDR3: TGTGCCAGCAGCGTGGACAGGGGGCGAGATACGCAGTATTTT. The encoded protein is CASSVDRGRDTQYF.

This rearrangement joins TRBV10-2 to TRBJ2-5; TRBD2 aligns across 7 bases. Losses at the gene ends were 10 bases for V and 5 bases for J; bases not matched to a gene: 13. The CDR3 is 14 residues long. CDR1 and CDR2 (germline): WSHSY, SAAADI. The CDR3: CAIQQGGGVETQYF. In nucleotides, the CDR3 is TGCGCCATCCAGCAGGGCGGGGGTGTGGAGACCCAGTACTTC.

The chain is built from TRBV5-6 and TRBJ2-2; D may correspond to TRBD1 or TRBD2 (5 bases each). The germline CDR1 and CDR2 sequences are SGHDT and YYEEEE. Trimming removed 0 bases at V and 3 bases at J, with 12 bases between. The CDR3 runs to 16 residues. CDR3 protein: CASSLAGVGDTGELFF. The CDR3 bases are TGTGCCAGCAGCTTGGCCGGGGTAGGGGACACCGGGGAGCTGTTTTTT.

The chain has TRBV20-1 and TRBJ2-7, with 9 bases identical to TRBD2. The J segment lost 0 bases and the V segment lost 3 bases, leaving 0 bases of the junction unmatched. CDR1 and CDR2 (germline): DFQATT, SNEGSKA (reference sequence). The CDR3 is 13 amino acids. In DNA form, the CDR3 reads TGCAGTGCTAGTAGCGGGGGCTCCTACGAGCAGTACTTC. It is translated as CSASSGGSYEQYF.